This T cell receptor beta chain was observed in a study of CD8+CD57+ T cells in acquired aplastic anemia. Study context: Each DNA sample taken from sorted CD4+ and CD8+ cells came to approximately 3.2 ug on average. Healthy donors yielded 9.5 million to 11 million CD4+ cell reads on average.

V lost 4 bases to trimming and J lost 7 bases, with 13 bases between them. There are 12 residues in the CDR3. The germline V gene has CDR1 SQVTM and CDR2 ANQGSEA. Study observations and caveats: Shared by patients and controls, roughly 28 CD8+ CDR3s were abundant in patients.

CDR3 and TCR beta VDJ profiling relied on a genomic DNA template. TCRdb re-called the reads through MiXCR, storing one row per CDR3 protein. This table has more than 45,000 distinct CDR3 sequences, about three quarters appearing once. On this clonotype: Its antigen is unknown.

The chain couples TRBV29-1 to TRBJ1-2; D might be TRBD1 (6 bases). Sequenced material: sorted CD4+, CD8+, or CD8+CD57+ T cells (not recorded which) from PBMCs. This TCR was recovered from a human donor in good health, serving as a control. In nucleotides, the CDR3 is TGCAGCGTTGGTGTCGGGGGCATTGGCTACACCTTC. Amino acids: CSVGVGGIGYTF.